These T cell receptor beta chains were read from a single sample in a study of blood T cells in healthy people across ages. A single record per CDR3 protein comes from TCRdb applying MiXCR to the 5' RACE reads. The profile covers about 930,000 distinct CDR3 sequences, with about 29% appearing a single time and about 9.4% taken by the ten largest. The sample was also reused in another study, on T cells of mothers and their children.

The sequencing sample was made of blood. Receptor source: a woman in her thirties or forties in good health. The CDR3 runs from the conserved cysteine through the conserved F or W. The D gene is left open where the match is weak. Clone sizes are given selectively: once, few, many, or a class where the clone is expanded.

V gene,D gene,J gene,clone size,CDR3 DNA,CDR3 protein
TRBV6-4,TRBD2,TRBJ2-3,many,TGTGCCAGCAGTGACTCCCTAGCGGGGGGGCCAGATACGCAGTATTTT,CASSDSLAGGPDTQYF
TRBV11-1,.,TRBJ1-1,few,TGTGCCAGCAGCTTAGCGCTGGGGGCGGGAAACACTGAAGCTTTCTTT,CASSLALGAGNTEAFF
TRBV5-4,.,TRBJ1-2,.,TGTGCCAGCAGCTTGGTTGGGGACGTCGGCTATGGCTACACCTTC,CASSLVGDVGYGYTF
TRBV7-2,.,TRBJ2-7,.,TGTGCCAGCAGCTTACGGCGGGGAAACTACAATGAGCAGTACTTC,CASSLRRGNYNEQYF
TRBV4-1,.,TRBJ1-2,few,TGCGCCAGCACAGATGGTTACTATGGCTACACCTTC,CASTDGYYGYTF
TRBV12-3/TRBV12-4,.,TRBJ1-1,.,TGTGCCAGCAGTCTCACAGGGCCCACTGAAGCTTTCTTT,CASSLTGPTEAFF
TRBV20-1,.,TRBJ2-7,many,TGCAGTGCTAGAGATCTTGGGAAATCCTACGAGCAGTACTTC,CSARDLGKSYEQYF
TRBV20-1,TRBD1,TRBJ1-2,.,TGCAGTGCTAGGAGACAGGGGCTGGACTATGGCTACACCTTC,CSARRQGLDYGYTF
TRBV5-1,TRBD2,TRBJ2-7,.,TGCGCCAGCAGCTTGTCTAGCGGGGTTCTCTACAATGAGCAGTACTTC,CASSLSSGVLYNEQYF
TRBV6-5,TRBD2,TRBJ2-4,.,TGTGCCAGCAGTTTTACGGGACTAGCGGGGATCTTAGCCAAAAACATTCAGTACTTC,CASSFTGLAGILAKNIQYF
TRBV7-9,.,TRBJ2-2,few,TGTGCCAGCAGCGCGGCCCGTGGGCCGATTAACACCGGGGAGCTGTTTTTT,CASSAARGPINTGELFF
TRBV30,.,TRBJ2-7,.,TGTGCCTGGAGTGGTCTGGGGTACGAGCAGTACTTC,CAWSGLGYEQYF
TRBV27,TRBD1,TRBJ1-1,.,TGTGCCAGCAGTACCATTACCTGGACAGGGGGAGGAACTGAAGCTTTCTTT,CASSTITWTGGGTEAFF
TRBV14,.,TRBJ1-2,once,TGTGCCAGCAGCCAAGAGCGGGCAGGGAGATATGGCTACACCTTC,CASSQERAGRYGYTF
TRBV20-1,.,TRBJ2-1,.,TGCAGTGCTAGAGTAGGGCGGGCAGATGGGGAGACCCAGTTCTTC,CSARVGRADGETQFF
TRBV7-9,.,TRBJ1-1,few,TGTGCCAGCAGCCACAGGGATACTGAAGCTTTCTTT,CASSHRDTEAFF
TRBV28,.,TRBJ1-6,.,TGTGCCAGCAGTTTATTGCTTAACTCACCCCTCCACTTT,CASSLLLNSPLHF
TRBV7-3,.,TRBJ2-1,few,TGTGCCAGCAGCTTCGGCAGCAACAATGAGCAGTTCTTC,CASSFGSNNEQFF
TRBV12-3/TRBV12-4,.,TRBJ1-5,.,TGTGCCAGCGCCCAGGGTCGAAATCAGCCCCAGCATTTT,CASAQGRNQPQHF
TRBV12-3/TRBV12-4,.,TRBJ2-7,many,TGTGCCAGCACCCTAGGGGGGCGGGGCTCCTACGAGCAGTACTTC,CASTLGGRGSYEQYF
TRBV20-1,.,TRBJ1-4,once,TGCAGTGCTAGAGGGGGCCAAGATGAAAAACTGTTTTTT,CSARGGQDEKLFF
TRBV20-1,.,TRBJ2-3,once,TGCAGTGCTAGGGGTAGCGGAAGCACAGATACGCAGTATTTT,CSARGSGSTDTQYF
TRBV20-1,.,TRBJ2-2,few,TGCAGTGCTAGAGATTCAGATACCGGGGAGCTGTTTTTT,CSARDSDTGELFF
TRBV20-1,.,TRBJ1-2,few,TGCAGTGCCGGATGGCAGAGAGTTTATGGCTACACCTTC,CSAGWQRVYGYTF
TRBV28,TRBD2,TRBJ2-7,many,TGTGCCAGCAGTACTCGCTCTAGCGGGGGGGCCTACGAGCAGTACTTC,CASSTRSSGGAYEQYF
TRBV5-1,TRBD2,TRBJ2-3,.,TGCGCCGGCAGCCTGACTAGCGGCACAGATACGCAGTATTTT,CAGSLTSGTDTQYF
TRBV4-1,.,TRBJ2-5,many,TGCGCCAGCAGACCGCAGGAATACGACGGAGGGACCCAGTACTTC,CASRPQEYDGGTQYF
TRBV5-1,TRBD1,TRBJ2-2,.,TGCGCCAGCAGCATAAATGGACAGGGAAACACCGGGGAGCTGTTTTTT,CASSINGQGNTGELFF
TRBV20-1,TRBD1,TRBJ1-1,.,TGCAGTGCGCCCGGGACAGGGGTCACTGAAGCTTTCTTT,CSAPGTGVTEAFF
TRBV20-1,TRBD2,TRBJ2-5,.,TGCAGTGCTAGAGCAGGGACTAGCGGGGGAGAGACCCAGTACTTC,CSARAGTSGGETQYF
TRBV12-3/TRBV12-4,.,TRBJ2-3,.,TGTGCCAGCAGGAATATACAGGGTGTGGGTACGCAGTATTTT,CASRNIQGVGTQYF
TRBV29-1,TRBD1,TRBJ2-3,many,TGCAGCGTTCACCCTACCGGGACAGTTCTCACAGATACGCAGTATTTT,CSVHPTGTVLTDTQYF
TRBV12-3/TRBV12-4,TRBD1,TRBJ2-1,many,TGTGCCAGCAGTCCAGAGGCAGGGGGCAATGAGCAGTTCTTC,CASSPEAGGNEQFF
TRBV9,.,TRBJ1-5,few,TGTGCCAGCAGCGTAGATGGCAGAAACAATCAGCCCCAGCATTTT,CASSVDGRNNQPQHF
TRBV19,TRBD2,TRBJ2-3,few,TGTGCCAGTAGTTCGGGAGGGGCCCCAGATACGCAGTATTTT,CASSSGGAPDTQYF
TRBV28,.,TRBJ1-5,few,TGTGCCAGCACCCCTCCCAGGTATTATAGCAATCAGCCCCAGCATTTT,CASTPPRYYSNQPQHF
TRBV28,.,TRBJ1-1,.,TGTGCCAGCGGCGCAGGGGTAGGCACTGAAGCTTTCTTT,CASGAGVGTEAFF
TRBV30,.,TRBJ2-1,few,TGTGCCTGGATTGGGCACAATGAGCAGTTCTTC,CAWIGHNEQFF
TRBV27,TRBD1,TRBJ2-6,few,TGTGCCAGCAGTGGGAGGGACAGGGCACTTTCTGGGGCCAACGTCCTGACTTTC,CASSGRDRALSGANVLTF
TRBV11-2,.,TRBJ2-5,many,TGTGCCAGCAGCTTAGGGGCCTCTAGCCCGTACCAAGAGACCCAGTACTTC,CASSLGASSPYQETQYF
TRBV20-1,.,TRBJ1-2,many,TGCAGTGCTAGAGATCAACGGGTAGGGGAAGGCTACACCTTC,CSARDQRVGEGYTF
TRBV7-2,.,TRBJ1-2,few,TGTGCCAGCAGCTTCCCCGGGACTCCCTATGGCTACACCTTC,CASSFPGTPYGYTF
TRBV5-1,.,TRBJ2-3,few,TGCGCCAGCAGCTACATACCCACAGATACGCAGTATTTT,CASSYIPTDTQYF
TRBV13,.,TRBJ2-7,.,TGTGCCAGCAGCTCCCCCCTCGCGCCAGCAGGGGTCTACGAGCAGTACTTC,CASSSPLAPAGVYEQYF
TRBV11-3,.,TRBJ2-7,many,TGTGCCAGCAGCTTAGCCTCCGTGGGCTACGAGCAGTACTTC,CASSLASVGYEQYF
TRBV29-1,TRBD1,TRBJ2-7,many,TGCAGCGTTGTGGTGACAGGGGGCGTCTCCGAGCAGTACTTC,CSVVVTGGVSEQYF
TRBV9,TRBD1,TRBJ1-2,many,TGTGCCAGCAGCGCTGGACAGGGAGCCTATGGCTACACCTTC,CASSAGQGAYGYTF
TRBV7-9,.,TRBJ2-7,few,TGTGCCAGCAGCTTAGGGGACGACTACGAGCAGTACTTC,CASSLGDDYEQYF
TRBV4-1,.,TRBJ1-2,many,TGCGCCAGCAGCCAAGATACAGGGCAAAACTATGGCTACACCTTC,CASSQDTGQNYGYTF
TRBV9,TRBD1,TRBJ1-4,.,TGTGCCAGCAGCGACGGACAGGGAGATAATGAAAAACTGTTTTTT,CASSDGQGDNEKLFF
TRBV11-2,.,TRBJ1-1,.,TGTGCCAGCAGCTTAACTGATAGCTACGGTACTGAAGCTTTCTTT,CASSLTDSYGTEAFF
TRBV7-2,.,TRBJ2-1,many,TGTGCCAGCAGCCGTACCCCGATGGGGGATGAGCAGTTCTTC,CASSRTPMGDEQFF
TRBV7-2,.,TRBJ1-1,.,TGTGCCAGCAGCTTAGTGGACAGATATCCGAACACTGAAGCTTTCTTT,CASSLVDRYPNTEAFF
TRBV5-1,.,TRBJ2-4,.,TGCGCCAGCAGCCTCCCGGAGGGCAAAAACATTCAGTACTTC,CASSLPEGKNIQYF
TRBV7-8,.,TRBJ2-3,few,TGTGCCAGCAGCTTAGTGGAGACTAGTAATACGCAGTATTTT,CASSLVETSNTQYF
TRBV10-3,.,TRBJ2-4,once,TGTGCCATCAGCGAGCCAGGGGACGAAAACATTCAGTACTTC,CAISEPGDENIQYF
TRBV10-3,.,TRBJ2-7,.,TGTGCCACCCGGGGCCCCGAAGGGGCCGGTGGGGACGAGCAGTACTTC,CATRGPEGAGGDEQYF
TRBV5-1,.,TRBJ1-4,.,TGCGCCAGCAGCTTGGCGGAAGGGTGGAATGAAAAACTGTTTTTT,CASSLAEGWNEKLFF
TRBV28,.,TRBJ1-1,.,TGTGCCAGCGAAACAGAGATGAACACTGAAGCTTTCTTT,CASETEMNTEAFF
TRBV6-6,.,TRBJ2-7,many,TGTGCCAGCAGCTGGGACCGCAACTACGAGCAGTACTTC,CASSWDRNYEQYF